The text below deals with one TCR beta chain. The sample originates from a study of blood T cell repertoires in COVID-19. Study at large: Spain, Italy and the United States supplied samples that represented acute and convalescent COVID-19. PBMCs, B-cell-depleted T cells, or T cells provided the cDNA or gDNA that made up the material.

Authors' processing steps: By means of reference gene primer amplification, nucleated cell counts were estimated. Data came from immunoSEQ multiplex PCR; TCRdb stores just in-frame clones and leaves some out. That table furnishes V, J and clone size, whereas the DNA furnished D and trimming. The sample shows 190,000 or so clones, around 94% of them seen only once. The CDR3 runs 14 residues. Germline V lookup: CDR1 MNHEY, CDR2 SVGAGI. V lost 3 bases to trimming and J lost 3 bases, with 11 bases between them. Specimen: peripheral blood. The V and J genes are TRBV6-5 and TRBJ2-5, with D hard to call. The clonotype comes from a man aged 25 to 40 with COVID-19, enrolled during active disease. CDR3 nucleotide sequence: TGTGCCAGCAGTTATGGAGACGAGAAAGAGACCCAGTACTTC. Translated: CASSYGDEKETQYF.